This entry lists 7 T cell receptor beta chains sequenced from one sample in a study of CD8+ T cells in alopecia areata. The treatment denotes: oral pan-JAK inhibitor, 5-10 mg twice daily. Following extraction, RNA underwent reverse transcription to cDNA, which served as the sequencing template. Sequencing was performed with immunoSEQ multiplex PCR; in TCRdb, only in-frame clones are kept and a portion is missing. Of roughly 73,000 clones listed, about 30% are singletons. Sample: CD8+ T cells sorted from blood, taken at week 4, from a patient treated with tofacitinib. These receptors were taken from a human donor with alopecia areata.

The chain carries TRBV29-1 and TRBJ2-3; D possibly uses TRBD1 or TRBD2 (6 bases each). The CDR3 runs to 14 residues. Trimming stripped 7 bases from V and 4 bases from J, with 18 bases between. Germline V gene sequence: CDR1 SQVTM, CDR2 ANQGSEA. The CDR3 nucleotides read TGCAGCGCACTGGGGGGCGCAGGGGCAGATACGCAGTATTTT. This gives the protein CSALGGAGADTQYF.

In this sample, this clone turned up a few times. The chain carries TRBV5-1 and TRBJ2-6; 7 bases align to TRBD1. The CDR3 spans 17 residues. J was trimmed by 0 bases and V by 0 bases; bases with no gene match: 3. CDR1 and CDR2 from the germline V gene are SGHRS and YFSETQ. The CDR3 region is CASSLGPGGSGANVLTF. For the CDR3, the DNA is TGCGCCAGCAGCTTGGGGCCAGGGGGCTCTGGGGCCAACGTCCTGACTTTC.

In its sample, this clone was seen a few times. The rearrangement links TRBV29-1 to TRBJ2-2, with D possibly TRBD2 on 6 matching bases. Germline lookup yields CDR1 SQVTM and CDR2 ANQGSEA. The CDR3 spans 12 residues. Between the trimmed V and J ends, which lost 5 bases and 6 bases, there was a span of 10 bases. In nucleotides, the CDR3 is TGCAGCGTTATCGGGGAGGCCGGGGAGCTGTTTTTT. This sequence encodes CSVIGEAGELFF.

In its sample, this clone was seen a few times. The CDR3, as DNA: TGCAGCGTTGTCTGGGCCAATGGATACTACGAGCAGTACTTC. The encoded protein is CSVVWANGYYEQYF. The chain has TRBV29-1 and TRBJ2-7, with D hard to call. V gave up 4 bases and J gave up 3 bases, with 16 bases separating them. Germline V gene data show CDR1 as SQVTM and CDR2 as ANQGSEA. The CDR3 has 14 amino acids.

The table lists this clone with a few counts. For the CDR3, the DNA is TGTGCCAGCAGTACCCCTCCCTTAGGGCCGAATGATGAGCAGTTCTTC. It yields the protein CASSTPPLGPNDEQFF. The rearrangement joins TRBV2 to TRBJ2-1, with no clear D. The length of the CDR3 is 16 residues. Deletions cut 5 bases from V and 8 bases from J, with 22 bases between. Germline lookup yields CDR1 SNHLY and CDR2 FYNNEI.

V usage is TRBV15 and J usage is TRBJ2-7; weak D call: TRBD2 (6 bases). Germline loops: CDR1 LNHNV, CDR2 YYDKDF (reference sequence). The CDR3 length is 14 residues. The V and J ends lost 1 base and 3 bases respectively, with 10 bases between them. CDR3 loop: CATSRVEGGYEQYF. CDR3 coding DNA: TGTGCCACCAGCAGAGTCGAGGGAGGCTACGAGCAGTACTTC.

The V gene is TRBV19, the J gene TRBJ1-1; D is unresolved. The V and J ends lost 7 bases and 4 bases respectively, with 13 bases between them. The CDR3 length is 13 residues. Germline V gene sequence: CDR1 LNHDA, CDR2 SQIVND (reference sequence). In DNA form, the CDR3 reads TGTGCCAGTAACCAGATGGGGAGCACTGAAGCTTTCTTT. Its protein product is CASNQMGSTEAFF.